The 20 T cell receptor beta chains given below trace back to one sample, sequenced in a study of cytomegalovirus exposure and HLA in healthy donors. Primers: 60 Vbeta forward and 13 Jbeta reverse. Produced via immunoSEQ multiplex PCR; TCRdb's table is partial and in-frame only. This sample's clone table lists approximately 110,000 clones. Sequenced material: PBMCs. The receptor set was obtained from a man aged 35 to 55 in good health and CMV-seronegative.

The chain carries TRBV10-3 and TRBJ2-3; D might be TRBD1 (5 bases). Germline V lookup: CDR1 ENHRY, CDR2 SYGVKD. The CDR3 extends over 15 amino acids. V lost 0 bases and J 2 bases, leaving 9 bases between the germline ends. The CDR3 nucleotides are TGTGCCATCAGTGAGTCCCAGGGTTTCACAGATACGCAGTATTTT. Protein sequence: CAISESQGFTDTQYF.

The chain joins TRBV11-3 to TRBJ2-5, with D possibly matching TRBD2 (6 bases). Germline CDR1 SGHNT, CDR2 YENEEA. This CDR3 region has 16 residues. The V end lost 5 bases, the J end lost 0 bases, and 16 bases lay between the germline ends. DNA for the CDR3: TGTGCCAGCAGCCCTTCGGGACTGAGGTACCAAGAGACCCAGTACTTC. Its protein is CASSPSGLRYQETQYF.

The chain couples TRBV28 to TRBJ2-7; 9 bases line up with TRBD2. Unmatched junction bases numbered 6, after V lost 1 base and J lost 2 bases. Germline loops: CDR1 MDHEN, CDR2 SYDVKM. The CDR3 loop spans 16 amino acids. For the CDR3, the DNA is TGTGCCAGCAGTTTATTGGGGACTAGCCGACCCTACGAGCAGTACTTC. This sequence encodes CASSLLGTSRPYEQYF.

V usage is TRBV6-1 and J usage is TRBJ2-4; 12 bases are shared with TRBD2. The ends lost 4 bases at V and 0 bases at J; junction bases unmatched: 7. The CDR3 consists of 18 residues. CDR1 and CDR2 from the germline V gene are MNHNS and SASEGT. CDR3 protein: CASSGLAGVQLAKNIQYF. The CDR3 DNA follows: TGTGCCAGCAGTGGACTAGCGGGAGTTCAACTAGCCAAAAACATTCAGTACTTC.

The V call is TRBV5-1, the J call TRBJ2-1; weak D call: TRBD1 (5 bases). Germline V lookup: CDR1 SGHRS, CDR2 YFSETQ. CDR3 length: 15 residues. Trimming removed 5 bases at V and 0 bases at J, with 12 bases between. The CDR3 coding sequence is TGCGCCAGCAGATGGGGCGTGAGCTCCTACAATGAGCAGTTCTTC. It encodes CASRWGVSSYNEQFF.

The chain carries TRBV5-1 and TRBJ2-7; tentatively, D is TRBD1 (6 bases). CDR3 length equals 13 residues. V lost 0 bases and J lost 5, with 9 bases in between. The germline CDR1 and CDR2 sequences are SGHRS and YFSETQ. DNA of the CDR3: TGCGCCAGCAGCTTGGCCCCAGGGGACGAGCAGTACTTC. Its translation is CASSLAPGDEQYF.

The chain couples TRBV5-4 to TRBJ2-1, with 8 nucleotides matching TRBD2. This CDR3 is built from 15 residues. Trimming removed 4 bases from V and 1 base from J; junction bases left unmatched: 4. Germline CDR1 and CDR2: SGHNT and YYREEE (reference sequence). The CDR3, as DNA: TGTGCCAGCAGCAATCCTAGCGGGTCCTACAATGAGCAGTTCTTC. This translates into CASSNPSGSYNEQFF.

The genes are TRBV6-6 and TRBJ1-3; D is undetermined. The CDR3 consists of 15 residues. The V end was cut by 6 bases, the J end by 2 bases, with 14 bases between. Germline V gives CDR1 MNHNY, CDR2 SVGAGI (reference sequence). The CDR3 sequence: CASSLDTSPGNTIYF. CDR3 nucleotide sequence: TGTGCCAGCAGCCTCGACACTAGTCCTGGAAACACCATATATTTT.

The chain carries TRBV5-8 and TRBJ2-5; 7 nucleotides line up with TRBD1. V lost 5 bases, J lost 2 bases, and 12 bases stayed unmatched. Per the germline V gene, CDR1 is SGHTS and CDR2 is YDEGEE. The CDR3 is 16 residues long. The CDR3 reads CASSFHDRDGQETQYF. In nucleotides, the CDR3 is TGTGCCAGCAGTTTCCATGACAGGGATGGACAAGAGACCCAGTACTTC. The complete variable domain, with remaining parts taken from reference TRBV5-8 and TRBJ2-5, reads EAGVTQSPTHLIKTRGQQATLRCSPISGHTSVYWYQQALGLGLQFLLWYDEGEERNRGNFPPRFSGRQFPNYSSELNVNALELEDSALYLCASSFHDRDGQETQYFGPGTRLLVL.

The chain combines TRBV7-3 with TRBJ1-1; 7 bases map to TRBD1. V shed 6 bases, J shed 8 bases, and the junction held 9 bases outside the gene matches. The CDR3 contains 13 residues. In germline, CDR1 is SGHTA, CDR2 FQGTGA. The CDR3 DNA is TGTGCCAGCAGAATCTCCCAGGGGGGAGAAGCTTTCTTT. This codes for CASRISQGGEAFF.

The rearrangement joins TRBV7-2 to TRBJ1-4; weak D call: TRBD1 (5 bases). Germline V lookup: CDR1 SGHTA, CDR2 FQGNSA. The CDR3 totals 17 residues. Deletions cut 2 bases from V and 0 bases from J, with 13 bases between. The CDR3 DNA reads as TGTGCCAGCAGCTTATGGCGGGGGGATGCAACTAATGAAAAACTGTTTTTT. Translation gives CASSLWRGDATNEKLFF.

The J gene is TRBJ2-4, the V gene TRBV19; 11 positions match TRBD2. Germline lookup yields CDR1 LNHDA and CDR2 SQIVND (reference sequence). Unmatched junction bases numbered 15, after V lost 5 bases and J lost 3 bases. The CDR3 covers 19 residues. This chain's CDR3 is CASSPTLAGGRLGKNIQYF. CDR3 sequence (DNA): TGTGCCAGTAGTCCAACCCTAGCGGGAGGCAGATTAGGCAAAAACATTCAGTACTTC.

This chain connects TRBV30 to TRBJ2-3; D unclear. The CDR3 loop spans 13 amino acids. V lost 2 bases and J 4 bases, leaving 10 bases between the germline ends. Per germline, CDR1 GTSNPN and CDR2 SVGIG (reference sequence). The CDR3 region has the DNA TGTGCCTGGAGTCCTCGCCTATCAGATACGCAGTATTTT. Its protein is CAWSPRLSDTQYF. Using reference TRBV30 and TRBJ2-3 for the parts outside the CDR3, the full variable domain is SQTIHQWPATLVQPVGSPLSLECTVEGTSNPNLYWYRQAAGRGLQLLFYSVGIGQISSEVPQNLSASRPQDRQFILSSKKLLLSDSGFYLCAWSPRLSDTQYFGPGTRLTVL.

This chain uses TRBV13 with TRBJ2-3, with 8 nucleotides matching TRBD2. This CDR3 contains 14 residues. Per the germline V gene, CDR1 is PRHDT and CDR2 is FYEKMQ (reference sequence). The ends lost 8 bases at V and 0 bases at J; junction bases unmatched: 4. The CDR3: CASAGRASTDTQYF. DNA of the CDR3: TGTGCCAGCGCCGGGAGGGCCAGCACAGATACGCAGTATTTT.

This rearrangement joins TRBV5-4 to TRBJ1-1; D is possibly TRBD1 (5 bases). The V gene's germline CDR1 is SGHNT and CDR2 YYREEE (reference sequence). V lost 10 bases to trimming and J lost 1 base, with 11 bases between them. CDR3 size: 12 residues. The DNA of the CDR3 is TGTGCCGGGGGGTCGCCGAACACTGAAGCTTTCTTT. Translating gives CAGGSPNTEAFF. Full variable domain (rest looked up from reference TRBV5-4 and TRBJ1-1): ETGVTQSPTHLIKTRGQQVTLRCSSQSGHNTVSWYQQALGQGPQFIFQYYREEENGRGNFPPRFSGLQFPNYSSELNVNALELDDSALYLCAGGSPNTEAFFGQGTRLTVV.

For the CDR3, the DNA is TGTGCCAGTAGTGTCCAGGCTAGCGGGGCCTACGAGCAGTACTTC. Translating it yields CASSVQASGAYEQYF. This chain uses TRBV19 with TRBJ2-7; TRBD2 matches 9 bases. Germline V gives CDR1 LNHDA, CDR2 SQIVND (reference sequence). Trimming cost V 5 bases and J 2 bases; bases outside gene matches: 7. The CDR3 sequence is 15 residues long.

Details on this clone: At one end the junction does not follow the germline gene, possibly because of a read error. V and J are TRBV29-1 and TRBJ2-2; D ambiguous. This CDR3 region has 12 residues. Germline V gives CDR1 SQVTM, CDR2 ANQGSEA. CDR3 sequence (DNA): TGCAGCGTCAACACGAATACCGGGGAGCTGTTTTTT. Amino acid sequence: CSVNTNTGELFF.

The CDR3 sequence is CASSPGGIAGDDNEQFF. CDR3 in DNA: TGTGCCAGCAGCCCGGGCGGGATAGCGGGAGACGACAATGAGCAGTTCTTC. The chain is built from TRBV27 and TRBJ2-1; the match to TRBD2 covers 9 bases. The trim removed 6 bases at V and 5 bases at J, leaving 14 bases unmatched. The germline gives CDR1 MNHEY, CDR2 SMNVEV (reference sequence). This CDR3 is built from 17 residues.

Here the CDR3 reads CASSTVSAGYGYTF. Here the CDR3 DNA reads TGTGCCAGCAGTACCGTTTCGGCCGGGTATGGCTACACCTTC. The chain uses TRBV6-1 and TRBJ1-2; no definite D call. From germline, CDR1 is MNHNS and CDR2 SASEGT. CDR3 size: 14 residues. Trimming took 5 bases from V and 5 from J, leaving 15 bases between them.

The chain recombines TRBV30 with TRBJ2-1, with 12 positions matching TRBD2. After removal of 1 base from V and 2 bases from J, the junction contained 9 bases not matched to a gene. The germline CDR1 and CDR2 sequences are GTSNPN and SVGIG (reference sequence). The CDR3 contains 18 residues. The CDR3 DNA follows: TGTGCCTGGAGTGGGACAGATGCTAGCGGGAGGGCCTACAATGAGCAGTTCTTC. Residues: CAWSGTDASGRAYNEQFF.